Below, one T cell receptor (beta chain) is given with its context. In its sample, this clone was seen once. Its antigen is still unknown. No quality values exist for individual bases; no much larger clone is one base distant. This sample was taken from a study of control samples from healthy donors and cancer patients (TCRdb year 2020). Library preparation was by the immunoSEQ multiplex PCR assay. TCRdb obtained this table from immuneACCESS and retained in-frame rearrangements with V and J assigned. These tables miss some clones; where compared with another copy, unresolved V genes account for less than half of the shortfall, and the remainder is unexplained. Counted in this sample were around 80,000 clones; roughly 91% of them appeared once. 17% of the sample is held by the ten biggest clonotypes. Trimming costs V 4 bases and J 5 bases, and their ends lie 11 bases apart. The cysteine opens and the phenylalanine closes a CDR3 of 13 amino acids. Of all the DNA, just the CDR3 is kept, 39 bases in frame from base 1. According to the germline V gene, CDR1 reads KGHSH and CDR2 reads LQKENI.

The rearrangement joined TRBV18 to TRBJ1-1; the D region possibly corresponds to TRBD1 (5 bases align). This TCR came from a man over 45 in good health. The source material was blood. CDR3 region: CASSQEQGTEAFF. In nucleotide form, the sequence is TGTGCCAGCTCACAGGAGCAGGGAACTGAAGCTTTCTTT.